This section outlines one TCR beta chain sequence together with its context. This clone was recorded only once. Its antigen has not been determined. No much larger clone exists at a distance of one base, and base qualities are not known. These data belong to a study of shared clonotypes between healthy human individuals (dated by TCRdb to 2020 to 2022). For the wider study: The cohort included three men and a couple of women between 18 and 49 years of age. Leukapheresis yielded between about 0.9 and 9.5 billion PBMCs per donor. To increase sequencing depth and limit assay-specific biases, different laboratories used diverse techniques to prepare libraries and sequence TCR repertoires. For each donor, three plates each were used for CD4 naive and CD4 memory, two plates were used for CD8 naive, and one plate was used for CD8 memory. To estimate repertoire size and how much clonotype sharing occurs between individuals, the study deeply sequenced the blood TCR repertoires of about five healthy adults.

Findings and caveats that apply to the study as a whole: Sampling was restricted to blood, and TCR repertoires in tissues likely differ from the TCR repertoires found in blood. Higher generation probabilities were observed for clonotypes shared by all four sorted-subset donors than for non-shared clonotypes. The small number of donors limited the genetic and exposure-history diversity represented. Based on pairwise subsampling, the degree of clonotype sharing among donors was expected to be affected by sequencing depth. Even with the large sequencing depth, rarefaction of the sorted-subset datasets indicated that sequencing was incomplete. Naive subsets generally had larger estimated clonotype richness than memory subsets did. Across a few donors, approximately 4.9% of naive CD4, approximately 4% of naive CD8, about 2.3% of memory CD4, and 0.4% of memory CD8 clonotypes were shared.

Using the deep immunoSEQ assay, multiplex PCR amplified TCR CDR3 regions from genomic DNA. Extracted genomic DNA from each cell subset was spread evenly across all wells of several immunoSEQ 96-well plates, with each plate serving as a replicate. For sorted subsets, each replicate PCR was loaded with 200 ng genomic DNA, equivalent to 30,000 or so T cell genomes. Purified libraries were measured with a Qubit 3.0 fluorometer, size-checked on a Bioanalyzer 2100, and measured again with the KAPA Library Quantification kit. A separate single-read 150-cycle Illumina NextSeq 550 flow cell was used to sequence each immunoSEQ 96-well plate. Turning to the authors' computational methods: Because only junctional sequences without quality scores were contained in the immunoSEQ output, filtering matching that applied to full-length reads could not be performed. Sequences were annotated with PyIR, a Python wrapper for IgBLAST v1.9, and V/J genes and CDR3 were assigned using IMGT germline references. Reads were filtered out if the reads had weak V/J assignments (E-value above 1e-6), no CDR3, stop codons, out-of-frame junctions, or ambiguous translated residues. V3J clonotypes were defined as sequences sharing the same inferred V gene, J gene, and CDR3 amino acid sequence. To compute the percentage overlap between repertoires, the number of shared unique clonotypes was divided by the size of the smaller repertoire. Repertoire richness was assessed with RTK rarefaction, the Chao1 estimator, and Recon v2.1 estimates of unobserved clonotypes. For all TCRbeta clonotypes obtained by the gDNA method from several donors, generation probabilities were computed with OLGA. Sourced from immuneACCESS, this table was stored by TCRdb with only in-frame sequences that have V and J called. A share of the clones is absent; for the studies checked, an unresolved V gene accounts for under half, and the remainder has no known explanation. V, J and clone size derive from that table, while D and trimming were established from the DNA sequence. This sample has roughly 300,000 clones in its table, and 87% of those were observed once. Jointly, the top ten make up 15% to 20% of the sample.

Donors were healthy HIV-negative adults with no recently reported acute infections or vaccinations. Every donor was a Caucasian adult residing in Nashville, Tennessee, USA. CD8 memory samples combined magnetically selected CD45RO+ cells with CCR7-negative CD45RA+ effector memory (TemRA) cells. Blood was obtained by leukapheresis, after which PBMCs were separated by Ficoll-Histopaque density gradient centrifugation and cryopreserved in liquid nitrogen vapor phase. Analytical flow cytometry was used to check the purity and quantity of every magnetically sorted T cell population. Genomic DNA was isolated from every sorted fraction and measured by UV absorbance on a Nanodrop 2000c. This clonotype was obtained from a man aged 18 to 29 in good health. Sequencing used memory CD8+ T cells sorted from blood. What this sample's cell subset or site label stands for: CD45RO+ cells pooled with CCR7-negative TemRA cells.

This receptor carries the CDR3 CASSPDRFSNEKLFF. The sequenced DNA: TGTGCCAGCAGCCCAGACAGGTTCTCTAATGAAAAACTGTTTTTT. The rearrangement joined TRBV9 to TRBJ1-4, with TRBD1 as a weak D call on 6 bases. The CDR3 sequence holds 15 residues, the cysteine and phenylalanine included. Only the CDR3 part of the read is kept: 45 bases, read in frame from the first base. At the junction V is shortened by 4 bases and J by 3 bases, with 13 bases in between. Sequences SGDLS (CDR1) and YYNGEE (CDR2) are obtained from the germline V gene.